This entry is about one TCR beta chain. This clonotype has at least ten counts. Its antigen is still unknown. No base qualities exist here, and no much larger clone lies one base off it. This entry comes from a study of response to subunit inactivated influenza vaccine listed by TCRdb under 2018. In terms of the full investigation: Deep quantitative T cell receptor repertoire profiling was used in the study to track responses to a trivalent subunit inactivated influenza vaccine. Findings and caveats that apply to the study as a whole: The authors suggested that each seasonal influenza vaccination may recruit only a limited number of new T cells.

Library construction relied on RT-PCR. The sequencing machine was an Illumina HiSeq 2500. TCRdb ran its own pipeline on the public reads, namely fastp trimming at Q25 and MiXCR clone calling, and kept in-frame beta chains. Merged by CDR3 protein, the rows form single entries marked with the most common genes and DNA. A total of about 800,000 distinct CDR3 sequences appear in this sample, about 20% of them only once. Roughly a tenth of the sample is in the top ten clones. Sequences MDHEN (CDR1) and SYDVKM (CDR2) are obtained from the germline V gene. CDR3 length: 15 amino acids, cysteine to phenylalanine. Only the CDR3 region is kept as DNA, spanning 45 bases read in frame from base 1. Unmatched junction bases come to 5, with V trimmed by 4 bases and J by 5 bases.

The sample was PBMCs from blood, taken roughly 5 days after vaccination. Here the chain combines TRBV28 and TRBJ1-6, and 7 junctional nucleotides match TRBD1. The sequence derives from a man aged 45-65 years who received an inactivated influenza vaccine. Donor details come from another sample of the same person, matched by shared clones. The DNA sequence follows: TGTGCCAGCAGTTCCTCGACAGGGAATAATTCACCCCTCCACTTT. Translated, it gives CASSSSTGNNSPLHF.